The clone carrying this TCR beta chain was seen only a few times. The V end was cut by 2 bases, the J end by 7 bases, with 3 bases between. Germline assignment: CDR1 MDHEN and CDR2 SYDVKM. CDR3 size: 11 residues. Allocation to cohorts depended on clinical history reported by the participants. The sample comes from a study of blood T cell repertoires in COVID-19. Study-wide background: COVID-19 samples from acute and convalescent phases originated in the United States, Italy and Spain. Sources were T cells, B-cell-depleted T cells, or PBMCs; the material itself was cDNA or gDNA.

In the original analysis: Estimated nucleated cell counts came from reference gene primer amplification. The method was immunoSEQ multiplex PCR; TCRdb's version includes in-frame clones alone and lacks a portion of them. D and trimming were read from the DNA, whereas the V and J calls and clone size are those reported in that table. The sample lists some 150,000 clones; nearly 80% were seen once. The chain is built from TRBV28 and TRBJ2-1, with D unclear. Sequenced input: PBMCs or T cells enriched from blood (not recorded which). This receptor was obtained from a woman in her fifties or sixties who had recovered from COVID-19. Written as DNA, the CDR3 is TGTGCCAGCAGTTTACGGAATGAGCAGTTCTTC. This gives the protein CASSLRNEQFF.